A selection of T cell receptor beta chains follows, all from one sample in a study of cytomegalovirus exposure and HLA in healthy donors. Repertoires were generated with immunoSEQ multiplex PCR, while TCRdb's copy carries only in-frame clones and drops some. The data show roughly 150,000 clones, 65% to 70% seen once. The sequencing input was PBMCs. All receptors come from a man aged 30-40 years in good health and CMV-seropositive. Both conserved end residues are part of each CDR3. D genes are given only for firm matches. Some rows have no size entry. The others give once, few or many, or a class for an expanded clone.

J,D,size,length,V,CDR3,DNA
TRBJ1-4,NA,few,15,TRBV5-1,CASSATGFTNEKLFF,TGCGCCAGCAGCGCTACAGGGTTTACTAATGAAAAACTGTTTTTT
TRBJ2-5,NA,NA,13,TRBV5-8,CASSFRGGETQYF,TGTGCCAGCAGCTTTAGGGGTGGGGAGACCCAGTACTTC
TRBJ2-1,NA,NA,14,TRBV6-5,CASSYSRGAHEQFF,TGTGCCAGCAGTTACTCTCGGGGAGCTCATGAGCAGTTCTTC
TRBJ2-7,TRBD1,NA,15,TRBV6-6,CASSYNRDRAYEQYF,TGTGCCAGCAGTTACAACCGGGACAGGGCCTACGAGCAGTACTTC
TRBJ2-7,TRBD2,NA,13,TRBV23-1,CAFLAGEVGEQYF,TGCGCCTTCCTAGCGGGAGAGGTGGGCGAGCAGTACTTC
TRBJ2-7,NA,NA,15,TRBV18,CASSPPPSGIYEQYF,TGTGCCAGCTCACCGCCTCCGTCCGGGATCTACGAGCAGTACTTC
TRBJ2-6,NA,NA,17,TRBV11-1,CASSSRQAGSGANVLTF,TGTGCCAGCAGCTCGAGACAGGCCGGTTCTGGGGCCAACGTCCTGACTTTC
TRBJ1-1,NA,once,14,TRBV10-1,CASSEGRLNTEAFF,TGCGCCAGCAGTGAGGGCAGATTGAACACTGAAGCTTTCTTT
TRBJ2-3,TRBD2,NA,16,TRBV5-4,CASSRLAGGLTDTQYF,TGTGCCAGCAGCCGACTAGCGGGAGGTCTCACAGATACGCAGTATTTT
TRBJ1-2,NA,once,15,TRBV6-1,CASSEKGEGGYGYTF,TGTGCCAGCAGTGAAAAAGGGGAAGGGGGCTATGGCTACACCTTC
TRBJ2-7,TRBD2,few,14,TRBV2,CATKRGGQSYEQYF,TGTGCCACTAAGCGGGGAGGCCAGTCCTACGAGCAGTACTTC
TRBJ2-5,NA,NA,13,TRBV9,CASSVDIQETQYF,TGTGCCAGCAGCGTTGACATACAAGAGACCCAGTACTTC
TRBJ1-3,NA,NA,16,TRBV4-2,CASSTAGASSGNTIYF,TGTGCCAGCAGCACGGCAGGGGCCAGCTCTGGAAACACCATATATTTT
TRBJ2-3,NA,few,18,TRBV18,CASSPIGLPHFDTDTQYF,TGTGCCAGCTCACCCATTGGTCTTCCCCACTTCGACACAGATACGCAGTATTTT
TRBJ2-7,NA,NA,15,TRBV5-4,CASSLTGESSYEQYF,TGTGCCAGCAGCCTCACGGGGGAGAGCTCCTACGAGCAGTACTTC
TRBJ2-7,TRBD1,few,16,TRBV7-6,CASSFNYRGKTYEQYF,TGTGCCAGCAGCTTCAACTACAGGGGGAAAACCTACGAGCAGTACTTC
TRBJ2-1,NA,NA,13,TRBV4-1,CASSLWSAGEQFF,TGCGCCAGCAGCCTTTGGTCGGCGGGTGAGCAGTTCTTC
TRBJ2-7,TRBD2,NA,12,TRBV5-1,CASNPGGDEQYF,TGCGCCAGCAACCCCGGGGGGGACGAGCAGTACTTC
TRBJ2-5,TRBD1,NA,12,TRBV7-7,CASSVQGETQYF,TGTGCCAGCAGCGTACAGGGGGAGACCCAGTACTTC
TRBJ1-1,NA,NA,18,TRBV2,CASSVPGGPKFGGTEAFF,TGTGCCAGCAGTGTTCCGGGGGGCCCGAAATTTGGTGGCACTGAAGCTTTCTTT
TRBJ2-7,TRBD2,NA,16,TRBV28,CASSATSGAPLVAQYF,TGTGCCAGCAGTGCGACTAGCGGAGCCCCTCTAGTCGCGCAGTACTTC
TRBJ1-1,TRBD1,NA,15,TRBV30,CAWNMPGTGKTEAFF,TGTGCCTGGAATATGCCCGGGACAGGTAAAACTGAAGCTTTCTTT
TRBJ2-3,NA,NA,17,TRBV7-2,CASSLYEWGEVTDTQYF,TGTGCCAGCAGCTTATATGAATGGGGAGAGGTGACAGATACGCAGTATTTT
TRBJ2-7,NA,NA,15,TRBV27,CASSLSEGGAYEQYF,TGTGCCAGCAGTTTATCGGAGGGTGGGGCCTACGAGCAGTACTTC
TRBJ2-1,TRBD2,NA,16,TRBV25-1,CASSPLTSGRVGEQFF,TGTGCCAGCAGCCCCTTGACTAGCGGGAGAGTTGGTGAGCAGTTCTTC
TRBJ2-1,NA,NA,14,TRBV27,CASSPDPRNNEQFF,TGTGCCAGCAGTCCAGATCCGCGGAACAATGAGCAGTTCTTC
TRBJ1-2,NA,NA,12,TRBV5-8,CASSLAGYGYTF,TGTGCCAGCAGCTTGGCAGGCTATGGCTACACCTTC
TRBJ1-5,NA,NA,15,TRBV28,CASSFSTRINQPQHF,TGTGCCAGCAGTTTCTCGACACGGATCAATCAGCCCCAGCATTTT
TRBJ2-5,TRBD1,NA,17,TRBV19,CASSPSGQSWRVETQYF,TGTGCCAGTAGTCCCTCGGGACAGAGCTGGCGCGTGGAGACCCAGTACTTC
TRBJ2-7,NA,NA,13,TRBV6-5,CAVRKGEIYEQYF,TGTGCCGTCCGGAAGGGAGAGATCTACGAGCAGTACTTC
TRBJ2-1,TRBD2,NA,14,TRBV10-2,CASKPSGPNNEQFF,TGCGCCAGCAAACCTAGCGGGCCTAACAATGAGCAGTTCTTC
TRBJ1-2,TRBD1,NA,12,TRBV29-1,CSVDTGGYGYTF,TGCAGCGTTGACACAGGGGGCTATGGCTACACCTTC
TRBJ2-3,NA,few,13,TRBV27,CASSFSGADTQYF,TGTGCCAGCAGTTTTTCAGGGGCAGATACGCAGTATTTT
TRBJ1-5,TRBD1,NA,15,TRBV28,CASRPHDRVGQPQHF,TGTGCCAGCAGGCCACACGACAGGGTTGGTCAGCCCCAGCATTTT
TRBJ1-4,NA,NA,16,TRBV7-8,CASSLSRVTTNEKLFF,TGTGCCAGCAGTTTATCCAGGGTAACGACTAATGAAAAACTGTTTTTT
TRBJ2-6,NA,few,18,TRBV18,CASSPQGQLSSGANVLTF,TGTGCCAGCTCACCACAGGGACAACTAAGCTCTGGGGCCAACGTCCTGACTTTC
TRBJ2-5,NA,few,11,TRBV29-1,CSVRQQETQYF,TGCAGCGTGAGGCAACAAGAGACCCAGTACTTC
TRBJ2-1,NA,NA,15,TRBV10-3,CAISEIVDSTNEQFF,TGTGCCATCAGTGAGATAGTTGACAGTACAAATGAGCAGTTCTTC
TRBJ2-1,NA,NA,13,TRBV30,CAWSGSSYNEQFF,TGTGCCTGGAGCGGGAGTTCCTACAATGAGCAGTTCTTC
TRBJ2-1,TRBD2,NA,16,TRBV5-1,CASRLLAGGRLNEQFF,TGCGCCAGCCGTCTCTTAGCGGGGGGTCGATTAAATGAGCAGTTCTTC
TRBJ1-5,NA,NA,15,TRBV7-9,CASSLGGVGNQPQHF,TGTGCCAGCAGCTTAGGGGGCGTGGGCAATCAGCCCCAGCATTTT
TRBJ1-2,TRBD1,NA,13,TRBV28,CASSGTGWLFYTF,TGTGCCAGCAGTGGGACAGGGTGGCTTTTCTACACCTTC
TRBJ2-7,TRBD2,NA,14,TRBV6-5,CASSYGGASYEQYF,TGTGCCAGCAGCTACGGGGGGGCATCCTACGAGCAGTACTTC
TRBJ2-2,NA,NA,16,TRBV4-1,CASSPVGRPNTGELFF,TGCGCCAGCAGCCCAGTGGGGCGACCGAACACCGGGGAGCTGTTTTTT
TRBJ2-2,TRBD2,few,15,TRBV30,CAWNPGLADTGELFF,TGTGCCTGGAATCCCGGACTAGCCGACACCGGGGAGCTGTTTTTT
TRBJ1-1,TRBD1,NA,13,TRBV2,CASSGQGSTEAFF,TGTGCCAGCAGTGGACAGGGGAGCACTGAAGCTTTCTTT
TRBJ2-5,TRBD2,NA,18,TRBV11-3,CASSLWEGLAGVEETQYF,TGTGCCAGCAGCTTATGGGAAGGACTAGCGGGAGTAGAAGAGACCCAGTACTTC
TRBJ2-3,NA,NA,15,TRBV23-1,CASSQRRTSTDTQYF,TGCGCCAGCAGTCAAAGGAGAACTAGCACAGATACGCAGTATTTT
TRBJ2-7,TRBD2,NA,13,TRBV28,CASWPGGSYEQYF,TGTGCCAGCTGGCCGGGAGGCTCCTACGAGCAGTACTTC
TRBJ1-3,TRBD1,NA,14,TRBV19,CASISGQAGNTIYF,TGTGCCAGTATTTCAGGACAGGCCGGAAACACCATATATTTT
TRBJ2-1,TRBD2,NA,16,TRBV7-9,CASSAPTSGVYNEQFF,TGTGCCAGCAGCGCCCCGACTAGCGGGGTCTACAATGAGCAGTTCTTC
TRBJ1-4,NA,NA,14,TRBV7-6,CASSLAGVQEKLFF,TGTGCCAGCAGCTTAGCCGGGGTGCAGGAAAAACTGTTTTTT
TRBJ1-1,NA,NA,13,TRBV19,CASRRGGDTEAFF,TGTGCCAGTAGACGAGGGGGGGACACTGAAGCTTTCTTT
TRBJ2-1,NA,NA,17,TRBV6-1,CASSGNRAPQRGNEQFF,TGTGCCAGCAGTGGGAACAGGGCTCCCCAAAGAGGGAATGAGCAGTTCTTC
TRBJ2-1,NA,NA,13,TRBV6-5,CASINRGGNEQFF,TGTGCCAGTATTAACAGGGGAGGCAATGAGCAGTTCTTC
TRBJ1-2,NA,NA,16,TRBV25-1,CASSDPSDYLEGGYTF,TGTGCCAGCAGTGACCCATCGGACTATCTTGAGGGGGGGTACACCTTC
TRBJ1-5,NA,NA,13,TRBV4-2,CASSQEGDQPQHF,TGTGCCAGCAGCCAAGAAGGAGATCAGCCCCAGCATTTT